This entry lists 3 T cell receptor beta chains sequenced from one sample in a study of CD8 T cell repertoires and HIV-1 epitope variants. Method: immunoSEQ multiplex PCR; TCRdb's copy keeps in-frame clones and lacks some. Seen here are fewer than 7,000 clones, 55% to 80% observed once, and the top ten hold roughly 40%. These receptors are not linked to any known antigen. The sample taken for sequencing was cultured CD8+ T cells derived from PBMCs. The receptor set was obtained from a male donor with HIV.

This chain joins TRBV11-2 and TRBJ1-2; 7 bases map to TRBD1. This CDR3 region has 15 residues. CDR1 and CDR2 (germline): SGHAT, FQNNGV. V gave up 4 bases and J gave up 6 bases; unmatched junction bases: 11. CDR3 in DNA: TGTGCCAGCAGCTACCGACCGACAGGGCTCAATGGCTACACCTTC. The encoded protein is CASSYRPTGLNGYTF.

The gene calls are TRBV4-2 and TRBJ2-4; maybe TRBD1 (5 bases). V was clipped by 0 bases and J by 10 bases, with 13 bases between them. CDR1 is LGHNA and CDR2 is YNFKEQ in the germline V gene. The CDR3 has 14 amino acids. CDR3 amino acids: CASSQDLGPRIQYF. In nucleotides, the CDR3 is TGTGCCAGCAGCCAAGATCTGGGGCCACGGATTCAGTACTTC.

The V gene is TRBV6-5, the J gene TRBJ2-5; D possibly corresponds to TRBD2 (5 bases). This CDR3 is 14 amino acids long. Germline CDR1 and CDR2: MNHEY and SVGAGI. Trimming cost V 0 bases and J 4 bases, with 9 bases left between them. DNA of the CDR3: TGTGCCAGCAGTTACTCGGGAGATCCAGAGACCCAGTACTTC. Its translation is CASSYSGDPETQYF.